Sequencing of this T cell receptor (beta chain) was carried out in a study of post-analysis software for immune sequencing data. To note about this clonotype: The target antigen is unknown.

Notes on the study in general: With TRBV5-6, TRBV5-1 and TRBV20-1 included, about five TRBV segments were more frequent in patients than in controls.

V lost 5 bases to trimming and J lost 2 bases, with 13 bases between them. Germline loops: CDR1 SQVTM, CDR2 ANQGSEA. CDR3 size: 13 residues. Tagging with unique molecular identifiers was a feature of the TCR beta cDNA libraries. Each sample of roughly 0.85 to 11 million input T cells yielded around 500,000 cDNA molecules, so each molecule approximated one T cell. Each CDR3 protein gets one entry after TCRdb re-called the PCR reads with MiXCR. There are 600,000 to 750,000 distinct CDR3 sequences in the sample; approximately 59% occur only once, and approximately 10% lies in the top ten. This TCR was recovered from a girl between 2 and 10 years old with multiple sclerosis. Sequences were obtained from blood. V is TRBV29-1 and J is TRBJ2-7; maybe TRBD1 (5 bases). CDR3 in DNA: TGCAGCGTTAACGCCGACAGTCCCTACGAGCAGTACTTC. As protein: CSVNADSPYEQYF.